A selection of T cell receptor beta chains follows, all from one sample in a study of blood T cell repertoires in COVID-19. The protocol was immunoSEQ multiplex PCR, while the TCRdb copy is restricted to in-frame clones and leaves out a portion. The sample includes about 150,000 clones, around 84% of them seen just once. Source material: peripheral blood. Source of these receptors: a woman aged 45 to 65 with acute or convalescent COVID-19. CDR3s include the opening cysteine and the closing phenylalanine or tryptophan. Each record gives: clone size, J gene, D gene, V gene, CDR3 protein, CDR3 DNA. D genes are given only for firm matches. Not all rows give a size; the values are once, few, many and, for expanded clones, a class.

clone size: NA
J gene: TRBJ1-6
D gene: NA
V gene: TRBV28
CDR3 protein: CASSLISSYNSPLHF
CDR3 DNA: TGTGCCAGCAGCCTCATCAGCTCCTATAATTCACCCCTCCACTTT

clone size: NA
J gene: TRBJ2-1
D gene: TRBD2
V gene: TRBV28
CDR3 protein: CASTGLADFNEQFF
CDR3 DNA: TGTGCCAGCACGGGACTAGCTGATTTCAATGAGCAGTTCTTC

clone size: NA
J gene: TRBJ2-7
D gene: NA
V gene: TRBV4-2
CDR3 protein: CASSQDSASPYEQYF
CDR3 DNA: TGTGCCAGCAGCCAAGATAGTGCCTCCCCCTACGAGCAGTACTTC

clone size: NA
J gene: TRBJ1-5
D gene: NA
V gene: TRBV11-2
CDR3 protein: CASSLAPNQPQHF
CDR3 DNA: TGTGCCAGCAGCTTAGCTCCCAATCAGCCCCAGCATTTT

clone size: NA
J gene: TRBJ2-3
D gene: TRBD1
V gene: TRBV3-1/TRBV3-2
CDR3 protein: CASSRTGGSLTDTQYF
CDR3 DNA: TGTGCCAGCAGCCGAACAGGGGGCTCTCTCACAGATACGCAGTATTTT

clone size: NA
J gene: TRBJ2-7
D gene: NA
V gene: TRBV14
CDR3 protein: CASSQVIGGRGEQYF
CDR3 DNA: TGTGCCAGCAGCCAAGTTATCGGGGGACGGGGCGAGCAGTACTTC

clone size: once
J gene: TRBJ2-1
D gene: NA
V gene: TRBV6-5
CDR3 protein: CASRASGNEQFF
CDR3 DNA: TGTGCCAGCAGGGCCTCGGGGAATGAGCAGTTCTTC

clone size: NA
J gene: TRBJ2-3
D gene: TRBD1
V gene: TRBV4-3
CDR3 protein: CASSHLDRGSTDTQYF
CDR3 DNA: TGCGCCAGCAGCCATCTGGACAGGGGGAGCACAGATACGCAGTATTTT

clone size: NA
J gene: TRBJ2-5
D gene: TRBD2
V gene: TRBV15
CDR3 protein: CATSRSKAGGPSQETQYF
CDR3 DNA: TGTGCCACCAGCAGATCGAAAGCGGGAGGGCCCTCCCAAGAGACCCAGTACTTC

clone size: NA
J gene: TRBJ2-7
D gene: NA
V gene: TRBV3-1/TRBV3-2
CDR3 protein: CASSQDSGSLTYEQYF
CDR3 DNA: TGTGCCAGCAGCCAAGACTCAGGCAGTTTAACCTACGAGCAGTACTTC

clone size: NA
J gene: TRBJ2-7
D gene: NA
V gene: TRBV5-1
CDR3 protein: CASSTTTDSYEQYF
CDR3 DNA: TGCGCCAGCAGCACTACAACGGATTCCTACGAGCAGTACTTC

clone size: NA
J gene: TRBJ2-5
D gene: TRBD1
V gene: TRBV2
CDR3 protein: CASSPGTGLKEAQYF
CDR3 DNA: TGTGCCAGCAGCCCCGGGACAGGGCTTAAGGAAGCCCAGTACTTC

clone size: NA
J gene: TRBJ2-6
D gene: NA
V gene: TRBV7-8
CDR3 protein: CASSLGGGANVLTF
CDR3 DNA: TGTGCCAGCAGCTTAGGAGGAGGGGCCAACGTCCTGACTTTC

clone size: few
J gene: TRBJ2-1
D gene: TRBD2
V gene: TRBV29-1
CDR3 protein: CSVRGDSYNEQFF
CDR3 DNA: TGCAGCGTTCGGGGGGACTCCTACAATGAGCAGTTCTTC

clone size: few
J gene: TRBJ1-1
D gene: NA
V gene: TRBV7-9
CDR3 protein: CASSFGGQSETFF
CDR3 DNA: TGTGCCAGCAGCTTCGGCGGACAGTCTGAGACTTTCTTT

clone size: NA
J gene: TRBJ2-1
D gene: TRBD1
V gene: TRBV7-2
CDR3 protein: CASSDTTGGVYNEQFF
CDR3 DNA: TGTGCCAGCAGCGACACGACAGGGGGCGTCTACAATGAGCAGTTCTTC